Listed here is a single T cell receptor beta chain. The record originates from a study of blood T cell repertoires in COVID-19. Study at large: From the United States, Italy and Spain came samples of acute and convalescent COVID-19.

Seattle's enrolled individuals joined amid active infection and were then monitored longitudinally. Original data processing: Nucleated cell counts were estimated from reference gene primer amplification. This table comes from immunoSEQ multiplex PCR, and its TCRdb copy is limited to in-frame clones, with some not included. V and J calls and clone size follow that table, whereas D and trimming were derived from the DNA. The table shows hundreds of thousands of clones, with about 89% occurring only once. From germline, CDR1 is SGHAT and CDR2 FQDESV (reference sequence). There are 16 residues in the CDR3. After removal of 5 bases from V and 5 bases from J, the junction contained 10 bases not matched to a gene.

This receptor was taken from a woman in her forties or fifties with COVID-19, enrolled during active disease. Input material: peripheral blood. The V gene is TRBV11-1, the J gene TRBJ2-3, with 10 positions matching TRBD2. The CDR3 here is CASSKIAGGLGDTQYF. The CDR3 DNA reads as TGTGCCAGCAGCAAGATAGCGGGAGGATTAGGAGATACGCAGTATTTT.